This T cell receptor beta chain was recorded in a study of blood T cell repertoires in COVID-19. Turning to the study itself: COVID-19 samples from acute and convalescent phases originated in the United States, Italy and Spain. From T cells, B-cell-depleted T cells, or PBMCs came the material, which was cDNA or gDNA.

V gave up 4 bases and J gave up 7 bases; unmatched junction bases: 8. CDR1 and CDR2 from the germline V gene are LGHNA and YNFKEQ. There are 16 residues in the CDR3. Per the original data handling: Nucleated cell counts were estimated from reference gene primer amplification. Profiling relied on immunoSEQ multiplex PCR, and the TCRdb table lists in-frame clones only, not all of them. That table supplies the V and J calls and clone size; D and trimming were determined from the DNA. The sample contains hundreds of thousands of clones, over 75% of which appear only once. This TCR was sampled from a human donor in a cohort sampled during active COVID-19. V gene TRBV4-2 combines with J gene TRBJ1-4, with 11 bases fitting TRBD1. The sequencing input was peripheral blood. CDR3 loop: CASSPDRGQVGEKLFF. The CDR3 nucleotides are TGTGCCAGCAGCCCGGACAGGGGGCAGGTTGGTGAAAAACTGTTTTTT.